This is a list of T cell receptor beta chains from one sample in a study. One entry per CDR3 protein results from TCRdb running MiXCR on the 5' RACE reads. The repertoire holds 25,000 to 40,000 distinct CDR3 sequences, with around a quarter as singletons. What was sequenced was memory CD4+ T cells sorted from blood. These receptor sequences come from a female donor with breast cancer. Each CDR3 is given with its conserved first and last residue. Each record gives: CDR3 DNA, CDR3 protein, clone size, D gene, V gene, J gene. A D gene is named only where the DNA matches it firmly. Clone sizes are given selectively: once, few, many, or a class where the clone is expanded.

TGTGCCAGCAGCGGGCAGGGGTTTCAAAATTCACCCCTCCACTTT	CASSGQGFQNSPLHF	few	-	TRBV7-9	TRBJ1-6
TGCAGTGCTAGATCTCCTAGGTCTGACGGAGCAGATACGCAGTATTTT	CSARSPRSDGADTQYF	few	-	TRBV20-1	TRBJ2-3
TGTGCCAGCAGAATTACCGAGACCCAGTACTTC	CASRITETQYF	many	-	TRBV7-2	TRBJ2-5
TGTGCCAGCAGCCGTACCGGGACTAGCAGCGGGGAGCTGTTTTTT	CASSRTGTSSGELFF	few	TRBD2	TRBV7-2	TRBJ2-2
TGTGCCAGCAGCCAGCAGTCGGGAACCGGGGAGCTGTTTTTT	CASSQQSGTGELFF	many	-	TRBV7-3	TRBJ2-2
TGTGCCACCAGCAGAGTGCAGTCGCTGAACACTGAAGCTTTCTTT	CATSRVQSLNTEAFF	-	-	TRBV15	TRBJ1-1
TGTGCCAGCAGCCCTTCTGTCCTAGCGGGAGTGGGAGATACGCAGTATTTT	CASSPSVLAGVGDTQYF	many	TRBD2	TRBV7-2	TRBJ2-3
TGTGCCAGCAGCGCCCAGCGGGAGGCGCAGTATTTT	CASSAQREAQYF	-	TRBD2	TRBV7-2	TRBJ2-3
TGTGCCAGCAGAAAAGGAAAAGAGACCCAGTACTTC	CASRKGKETQYF	-	-	TRBV27	TRBJ2-5
TGTGCCAGCAGCTTGGCCGGGCGGGGGGCGCGGCGAGCTTTCTTT	CASSLAGRGARRAFF	-	-	TRBV5-4	TRBJ1-1
TGTGCCAGCAGCGTAGCAACTAGTGGGGCCTACGAGCAGTACTTC	CASSVATSGAYEQYF	few	-	TRBV9	TRBJ2-7
TGTGCCAGCAGTGCTTCCGGGACCGAGAGCTCCTACGAGCAGTACTTC	CASSASGTESSYEQYF	many	-	TRBV9	TRBJ2-7
TGTGCCAGTAGTAAAAACAGCGGGAGGATTACAGATACGCAGTATTTT	CASSKNSGRITDTQYF	-	TRBD2	TRBV19	TRBJ2-3
TGTGCCAGCAGTTTAACTTCGGCCGGGAATGAGCAGTTCTTC	CASSLTSAGNEQFF	-	-	TRBV12-3/TRBV12-4	TRBJ2-1
TGCGGTGCTAGAGTCGCGAGCCACTACGAGCAGTACTTC	CGARVASHYEQYF	-	-	TRBV20-1	TRBJ2-7
TGTGCCAGCAGTGATACAGGGACTGGGGCCAACGTCCTGACTTTC	CASSDTGTGANVLTF	-	-	TRBV6-2/TRBV6-3	TRBJ2-6
TGTGCCAGCAGCGTGTCGGACTCCTACGAGCAGTACTTC	CASSVSDSYEQYF	many	-	TRBV7-9	TRBJ2-7
TGTGCCAGCAGCCAAGGGGTATTAGCCAAAAACATTCAGTACTTC	CASSQGVLAKNIQYF	-	-	TRBV3-1	TRBJ2-4
TGTGCCTGGACCCTAGCGGGAGGGAAAGATACGCAGTATTTT	CAWTLAGGKDTQYF	-	TRBD2	TRBV30	TRBJ2-3
TGTGCCAGCATCTCGGTGGGGGAGAAGCACAATGAGCAGTTCTTC	CASISVGEKHNEQFF	few	-	TRBV12-3/TRBV12-4	TRBJ2-1
TGTGCCAGCAGTTTGGTAGGGGAGAACAATGAGCAGTTCTTC	CASSLVGENNEQFF	few	-	TRBV27	TRBJ2-1
TGTGCCAGCAGCTTAGGATCATCCACCGGGGCACATCAGCCCCAGCATTTT	CASSLGSSTGAHQPQHF	few	-	TRBV7-9	TRBJ1-5
TGTGCCAGCAGCCAAGATCAGGGGCAGAGCAACCAAGAGACCCAGTACTTC	CASSQDQGQSNQETQYF	many	-	TRBV4-2	TRBJ2-5
TGTGCCAGCAGCTTAGAGGTTCAGTTCTTC	CASSLEVQFF	medium-sized	-	TRBV7-9	TRBJ2-1
TGTGCCAGCAGTGAAGCGCTTGGCAGGGGACCCACCGGGGAGCTGTTTTTT	CASSEALGRGPTGELFF	few	-	TRBV6-1	TRBJ2-2
TGTGCCAGCAGTTACGAATCGTCTCATGGCTACACCTTC	CASSYESSHGYTF	many	-	TRBV6-2/TRBV6-3	TRBJ1-2
TGCGCCAGCAGTCAGGGGGCAGGCAATCAGCCCCAGCATTTT	CASSQGAGNQPQHF	many	TRBD1	TRBV5-1	TRBJ1-5
TGTGCCTGGAGCGGGCTTCAAGAGACCCAGTACTTC	CAWSGLQETQYF	many	-	TRBV30	TRBJ2-5
TGTGCCAGCAGTTCCGGACTAGCGCGCTCCTACGAGCAGTACTTC	CASSSGLARSYEQYF	-	TRBD2	TRBV12-3/TRBV12-4	TRBJ2-7
TGTGCCACCAGTGCCACCCCGACCGGGGGCAATCAGCCCCAGCATTTT	CATSATPTGGNQPQHF	few	-	TRBV24-1	TRBJ1-5
TGTGCCAGCAGTCCAAACAGGGATGAAAAACTGTTTTTT	CASSPNRDEKLFF	few	-	TRBV28	TRBJ1-4
TGCAGTGCTAGAGATCAAGCGTCTAGCGGGTTTACCTACAATGAGCAGTTCTTC	CSARDQASSGFTYNEQFF	-	TRBD2	TRBV20-1	TRBJ2-1
TGTGCCAGCAGTGGACAGGCAAGAATTAATGAGCAGTTCTTC	CASSGQARINEQFF	few	TRBD1	TRBV28	TRBJ2-1
TGTGCCACCAGTTCGGAGGGCGAGGGAGCGAACATTCAGTACTTC	CATSSEGEGANIQYF	few	-	TRBV24-1	TRBJ2-4
TGCAGCGTGGTGGGACTAGCGAACAATGAGCAGTTCTTC	CSVVGLANNEQFF	-	TRBD2	TRBV29-1	TRBJ2-1
TGTGCCAGCAGTTTGCAGGGGTTAAATTCACCCCTCCACTTT	CASSLQGLNSPLHF	-	-	TRBV27	TRBJ1-6